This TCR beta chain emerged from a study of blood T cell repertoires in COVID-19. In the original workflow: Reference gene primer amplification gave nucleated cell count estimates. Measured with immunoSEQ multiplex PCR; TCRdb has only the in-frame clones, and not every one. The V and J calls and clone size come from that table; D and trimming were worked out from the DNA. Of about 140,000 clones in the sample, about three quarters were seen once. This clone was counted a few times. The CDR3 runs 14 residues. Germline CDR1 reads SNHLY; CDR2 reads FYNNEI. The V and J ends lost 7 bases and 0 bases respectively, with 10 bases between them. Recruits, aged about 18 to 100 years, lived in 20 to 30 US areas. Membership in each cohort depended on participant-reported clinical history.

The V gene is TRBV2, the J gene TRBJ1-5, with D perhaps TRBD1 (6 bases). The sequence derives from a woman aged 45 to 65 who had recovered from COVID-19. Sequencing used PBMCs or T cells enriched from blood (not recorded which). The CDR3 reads CASNGGYSNQPQHF. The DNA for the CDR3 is TGTGCCAGCAATGGGGGCTATAGCAATCAGCCCCAGCATTTT.